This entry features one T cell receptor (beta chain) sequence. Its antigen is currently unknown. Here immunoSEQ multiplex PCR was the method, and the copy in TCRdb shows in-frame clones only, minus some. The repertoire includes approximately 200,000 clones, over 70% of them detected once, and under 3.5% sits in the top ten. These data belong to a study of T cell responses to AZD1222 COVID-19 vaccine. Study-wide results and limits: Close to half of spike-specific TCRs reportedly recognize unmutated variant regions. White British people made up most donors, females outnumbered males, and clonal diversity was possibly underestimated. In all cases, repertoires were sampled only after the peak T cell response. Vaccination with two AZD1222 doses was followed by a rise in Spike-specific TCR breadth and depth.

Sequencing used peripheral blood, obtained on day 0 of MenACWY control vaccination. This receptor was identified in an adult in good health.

The CDR3 is CASSVKRMGVPDTQYF. CDR3 nucleotide sequence: TGTGCCAGCAGCGTTAAACGGATGGGAGTCCCAGATACGCAGTATTTT. J is TRBJ2-3 and V is TRBV9; D may be TRBD2 (5 bases). The CDR3 runs 16 residues. From germline, CDR1 is SGDLS and CDR2 YYNGEE. The V end was cut by 2 bases, the J end by 4 bases, with 17 bases between.